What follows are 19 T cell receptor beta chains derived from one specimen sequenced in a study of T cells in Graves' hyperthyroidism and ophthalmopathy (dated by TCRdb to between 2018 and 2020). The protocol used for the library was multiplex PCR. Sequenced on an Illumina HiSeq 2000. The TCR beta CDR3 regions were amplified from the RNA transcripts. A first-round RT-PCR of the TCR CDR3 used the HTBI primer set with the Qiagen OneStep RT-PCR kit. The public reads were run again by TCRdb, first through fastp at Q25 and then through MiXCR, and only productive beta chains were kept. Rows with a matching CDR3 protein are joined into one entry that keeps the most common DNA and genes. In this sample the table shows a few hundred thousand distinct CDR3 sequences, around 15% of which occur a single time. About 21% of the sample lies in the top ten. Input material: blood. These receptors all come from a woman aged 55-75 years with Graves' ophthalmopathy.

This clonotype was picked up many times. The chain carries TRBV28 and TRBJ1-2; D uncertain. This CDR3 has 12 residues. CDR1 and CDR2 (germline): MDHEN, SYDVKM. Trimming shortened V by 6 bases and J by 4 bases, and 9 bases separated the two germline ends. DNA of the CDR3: TGTGCCAGCAGAAAATCAAGCTATGGCTACACCTTC. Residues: CASRKSSYGYTF.

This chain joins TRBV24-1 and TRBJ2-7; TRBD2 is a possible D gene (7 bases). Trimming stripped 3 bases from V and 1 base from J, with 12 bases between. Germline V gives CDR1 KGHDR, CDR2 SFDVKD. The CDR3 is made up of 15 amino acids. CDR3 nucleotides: TGTGCCACCAGTGATGCGGGGGCCCCTTCCTACGAGCAGTACTTC. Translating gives CATSDAGAPSYEQYF.

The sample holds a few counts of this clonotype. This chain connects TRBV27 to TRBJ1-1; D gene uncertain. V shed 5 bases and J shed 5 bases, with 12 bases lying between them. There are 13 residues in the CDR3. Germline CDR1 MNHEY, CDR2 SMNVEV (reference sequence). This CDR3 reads CASSRRDGTEAFF. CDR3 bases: TGTGCCAGCAGTCGAAGGGATGGGACTGAAGCTTTCTTT.

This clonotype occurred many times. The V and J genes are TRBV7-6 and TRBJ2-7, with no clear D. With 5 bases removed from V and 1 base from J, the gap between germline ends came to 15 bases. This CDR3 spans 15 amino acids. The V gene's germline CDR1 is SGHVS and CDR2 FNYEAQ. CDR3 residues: CASSRRWAWSYEQYF. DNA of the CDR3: TGTGCCAGCAGCCGCCGGTGGGCCTGGTCCTACGAGCAGTACTTC.

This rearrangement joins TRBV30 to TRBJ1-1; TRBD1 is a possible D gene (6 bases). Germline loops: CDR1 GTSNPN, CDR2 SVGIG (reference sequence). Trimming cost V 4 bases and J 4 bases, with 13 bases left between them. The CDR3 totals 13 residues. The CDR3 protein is CAWTLGGVTEAFF. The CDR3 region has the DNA TGTGCCTGGACCCTAGGGGGGGTCACTGAAGCTTTCTTT. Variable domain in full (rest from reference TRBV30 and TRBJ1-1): SQTIHQWPATLVQPVGSPLSLECTVEGTSNPNLYWYRQAAGRGLQLLFYSVGIGQISSEVPQNLSASRPQDRQFILSSKKLLLSDSGFYLCAWTLGGVTEAFFGQGTRLTVV.

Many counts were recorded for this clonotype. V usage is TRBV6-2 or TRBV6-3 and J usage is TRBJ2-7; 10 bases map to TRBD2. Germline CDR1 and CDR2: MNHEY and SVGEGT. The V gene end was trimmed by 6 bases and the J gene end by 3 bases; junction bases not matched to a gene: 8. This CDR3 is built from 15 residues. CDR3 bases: TGTGCCAGCAGAGACCTCCCTAGCGGGAGCTACGAGCAGTACTTC. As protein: CASRDLPSGSYEQYF.

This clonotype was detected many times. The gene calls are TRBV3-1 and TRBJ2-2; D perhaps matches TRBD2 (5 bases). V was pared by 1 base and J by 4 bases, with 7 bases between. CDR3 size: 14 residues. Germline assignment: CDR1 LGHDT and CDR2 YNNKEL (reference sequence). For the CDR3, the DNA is TGTGCCAGCAGCCAAGGAGGGCCCACCGGGGAGCTGTTTTTT. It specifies CASSQGGPTGELFF.

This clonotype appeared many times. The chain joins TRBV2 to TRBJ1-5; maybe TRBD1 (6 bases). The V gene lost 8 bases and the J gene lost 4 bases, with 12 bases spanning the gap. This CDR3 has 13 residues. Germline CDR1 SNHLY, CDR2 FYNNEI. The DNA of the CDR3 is TGTGCCAGCGTACAGGGTCTTAATCAGCCCCAGCATTTT. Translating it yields CASVQGLNQPQHF.

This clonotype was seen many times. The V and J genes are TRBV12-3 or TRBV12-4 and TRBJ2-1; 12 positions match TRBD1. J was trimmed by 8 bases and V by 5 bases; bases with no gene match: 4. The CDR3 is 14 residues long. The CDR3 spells CASSRGQGADEQFF. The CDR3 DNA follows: TGTGCCAGCAGTAGGGGACAGGGGGCGGATGAGCAGTTCTTC.

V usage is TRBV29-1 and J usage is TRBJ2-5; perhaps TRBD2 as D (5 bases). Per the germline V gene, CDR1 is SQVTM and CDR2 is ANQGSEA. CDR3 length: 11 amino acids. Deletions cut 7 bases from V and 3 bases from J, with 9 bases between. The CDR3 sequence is CSAAEEETQYF. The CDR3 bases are TGCAGCGCAGCGGAGGAAGAGACCCAGTACTTC.

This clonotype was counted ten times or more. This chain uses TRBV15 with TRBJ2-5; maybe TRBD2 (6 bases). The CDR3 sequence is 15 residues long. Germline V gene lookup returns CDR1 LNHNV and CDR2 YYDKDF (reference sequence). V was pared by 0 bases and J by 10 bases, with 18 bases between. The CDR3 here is CATSRELANPEVQYF. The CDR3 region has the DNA TGTGCCACCAGCAGAGAACTAGCAAACCCAGAGGTCCAGTACTTC. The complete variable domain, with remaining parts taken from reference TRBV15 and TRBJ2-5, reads DAMVIQNPRYQVTQFGKPVTLSCSQTLNHNVMYWYQQKSSQAPKLLFHYYDKDFNNEADTPDNFQSRRPNTSFCFLDIRSPGLGDTAMYLCATSRELANPEVQYFGPGTRLLVL.

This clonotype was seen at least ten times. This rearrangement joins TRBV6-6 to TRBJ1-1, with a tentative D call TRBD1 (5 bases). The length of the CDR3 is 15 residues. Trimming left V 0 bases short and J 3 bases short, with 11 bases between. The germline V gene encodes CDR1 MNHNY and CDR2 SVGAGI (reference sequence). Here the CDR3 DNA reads TGTGCCAGCAGTTACTCCGGGACCGAAGACACTGAAGCTTTCTTT. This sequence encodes CASSYSGTEDTEAFF.

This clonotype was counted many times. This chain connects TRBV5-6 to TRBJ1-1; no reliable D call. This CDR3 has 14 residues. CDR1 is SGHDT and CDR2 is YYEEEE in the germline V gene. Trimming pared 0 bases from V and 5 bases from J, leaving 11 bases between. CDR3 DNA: TGTGCCAGCAGCTTGGGCTTAATGGGGACTGAAGCTTTCTTT. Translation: CASSLGLMGTEAFF. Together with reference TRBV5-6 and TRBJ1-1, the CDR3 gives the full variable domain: DAGVTQSPTHLIKTRGQQVTLRCSPKSGHDTVSWYQQALGQGPQFIFQYYEEEERQRGNFPDRFSGHQFPNYSSELNVNALLLGDSALYLCASSLGLMGTEAFFGQGTRLTVV.

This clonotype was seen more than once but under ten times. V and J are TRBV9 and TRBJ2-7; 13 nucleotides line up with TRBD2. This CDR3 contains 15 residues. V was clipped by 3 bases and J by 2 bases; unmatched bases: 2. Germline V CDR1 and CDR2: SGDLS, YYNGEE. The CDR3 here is CASSEGLAGTYEQYF. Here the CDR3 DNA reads TGTGCCAGCAGCGAGGGACTAGCGGGGACCTACGAGCAGTACTTC.

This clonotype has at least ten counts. This CDR3 reads CASSFISGSFTDTQYF. The CDR3 nucleotides are TGTGCCAGCAGTTTTATCAGCGGGAGTTTCACAGATACGCAGTATTTT. The genes are TRBV12-3 or TRBV12-4 and TRBJ2-3; 8 bases are shared with TRBD2. The CDR3 sequence is 16 residues long. The V segment lost 3 bases and the J segment 2 bases; nucleotides outside the gene matches: 7.

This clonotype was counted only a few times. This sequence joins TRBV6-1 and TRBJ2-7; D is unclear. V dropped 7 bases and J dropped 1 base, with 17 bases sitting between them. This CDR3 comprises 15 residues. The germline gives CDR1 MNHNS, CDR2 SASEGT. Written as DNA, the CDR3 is TGTGCCAGCATTGAGGACCCTGCCTTGTCCTACGAGCAGTACTTC. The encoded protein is CASIEDPALSYEQYF.

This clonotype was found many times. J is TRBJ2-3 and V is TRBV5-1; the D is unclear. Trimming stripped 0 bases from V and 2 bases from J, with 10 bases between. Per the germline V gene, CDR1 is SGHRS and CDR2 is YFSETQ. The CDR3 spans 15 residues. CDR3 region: CASSLGAALTDTQYF. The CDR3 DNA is TGCGCCAGCAGCTTGGGAGCAGCACTCACAGATACGCAGTATTTT. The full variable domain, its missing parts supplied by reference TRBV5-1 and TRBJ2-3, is KAGVTQTPRYLIKTRGQQVTLSCSPISGHRSVSWYQQTPGQGLQFLFEYFSETQRNKGNFPGRFSGRQFSNSRSEMNVSTLELGDSALYLCASSLGAALTDTQYFGPGTRLTVL.

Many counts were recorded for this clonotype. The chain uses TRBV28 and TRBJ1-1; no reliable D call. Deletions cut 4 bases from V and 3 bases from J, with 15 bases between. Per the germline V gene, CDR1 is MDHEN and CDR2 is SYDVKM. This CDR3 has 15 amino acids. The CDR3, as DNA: TGTGCCAGCAGTTGGGCCAGGACGGATTACACTGAAGCTTTCTTT. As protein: CASSWARTDYTEAFF.

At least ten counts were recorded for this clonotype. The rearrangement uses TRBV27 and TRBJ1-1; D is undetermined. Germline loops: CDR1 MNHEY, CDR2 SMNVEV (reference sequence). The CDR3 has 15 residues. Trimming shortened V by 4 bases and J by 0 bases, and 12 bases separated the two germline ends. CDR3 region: CASSSPGRMNTEAFF. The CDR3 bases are TGTGCCAGCAGTTCCCCCGGACGGATGAACACTGAAGCTTTCTTT.